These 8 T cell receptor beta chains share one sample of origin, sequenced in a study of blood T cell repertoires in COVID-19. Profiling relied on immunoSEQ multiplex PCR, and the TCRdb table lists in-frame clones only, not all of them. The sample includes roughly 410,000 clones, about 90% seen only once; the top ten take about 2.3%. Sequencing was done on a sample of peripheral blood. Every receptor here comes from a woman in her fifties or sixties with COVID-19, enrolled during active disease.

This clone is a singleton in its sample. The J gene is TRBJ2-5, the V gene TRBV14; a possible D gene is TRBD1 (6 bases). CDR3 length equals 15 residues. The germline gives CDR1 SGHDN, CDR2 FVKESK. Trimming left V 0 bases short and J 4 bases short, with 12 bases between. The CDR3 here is CASSQDRVRGETQYF. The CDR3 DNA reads TGTGCCAGCAGCCAAGATCGGGTCAGGGGAGAGACCCAGTACTTC. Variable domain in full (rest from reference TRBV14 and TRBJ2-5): EAGVTQFPSHSVIEKGQTVTLRCDPISGHDNLYWYRRVMGKEIKFLLHFVKESKQDESGMPNNRFLAERTGGTYSTLKVQPAELEDSGVYFCASSQDRVRGETQYFGPGTRLLVL.

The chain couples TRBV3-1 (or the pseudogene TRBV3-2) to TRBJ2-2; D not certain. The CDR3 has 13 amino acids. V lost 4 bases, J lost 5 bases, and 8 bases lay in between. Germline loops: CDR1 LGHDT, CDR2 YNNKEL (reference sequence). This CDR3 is CASSPFLTGELFF. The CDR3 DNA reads TGTGCCAGCAGCCCCTTCTTAACCGGGGAGCTGTTTTTT.

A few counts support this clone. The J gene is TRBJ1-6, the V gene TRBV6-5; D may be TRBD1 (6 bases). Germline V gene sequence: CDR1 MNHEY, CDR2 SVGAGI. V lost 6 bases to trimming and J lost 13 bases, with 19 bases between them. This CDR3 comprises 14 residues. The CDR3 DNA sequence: TGTGCCAGCAGGCCTACAGGGAAGACTCCCCCCCTCCACTTT. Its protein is CASRPTGKTPPLHF.

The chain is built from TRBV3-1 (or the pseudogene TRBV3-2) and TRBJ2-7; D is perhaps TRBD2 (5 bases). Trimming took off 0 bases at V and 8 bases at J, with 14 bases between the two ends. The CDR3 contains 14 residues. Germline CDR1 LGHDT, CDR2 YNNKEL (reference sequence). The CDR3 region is CASSQEGSANQQYF. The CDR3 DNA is TGTGCCAGCAGCCAAGAAGGGAGCGCCAACCAGCAGTACTTC.

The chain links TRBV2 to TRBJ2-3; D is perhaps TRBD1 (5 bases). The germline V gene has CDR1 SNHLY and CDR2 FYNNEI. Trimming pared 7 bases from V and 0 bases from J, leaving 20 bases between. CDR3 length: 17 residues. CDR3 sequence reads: CASTFGRAPLSTDTQYF. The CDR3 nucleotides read TGTGCCAGCACTTTCGGCAGGGCCCCCCTTAGCACAGATACGCAGTATTTT.

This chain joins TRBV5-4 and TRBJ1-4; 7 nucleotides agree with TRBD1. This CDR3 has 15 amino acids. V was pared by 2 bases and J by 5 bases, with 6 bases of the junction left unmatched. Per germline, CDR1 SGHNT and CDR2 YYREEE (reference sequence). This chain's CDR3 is CASSFTGTVNEKLFF. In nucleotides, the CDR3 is TGTGCCAGCAGCTTTACCGGGACAGTGAATGAAAAACTGTTTTTT.

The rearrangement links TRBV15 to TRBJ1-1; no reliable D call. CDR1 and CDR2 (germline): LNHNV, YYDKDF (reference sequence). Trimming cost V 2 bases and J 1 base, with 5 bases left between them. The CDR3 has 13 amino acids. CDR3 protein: CATSRQSNTEAFF. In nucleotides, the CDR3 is TGTGCCACCAGCAGACAGTCGAACACTGAAGCTTTCTTT.

In DNA form, the CDR3 reads TGTGCCAGCACTCCGGGACAGATTTCTCAGCCCCAGCATTTT. Translated: CASTPGQISQPQHF. V usage is TRBV28 and J usage is TRBJ1-5, with 7 nucleotides matching TRBD1. The CDR3 is made up of 14 amino acids. Per germline, CDR1 MDHEN and CDR2 SYDVKM. Losses at the gene ends were 7 bases for V and 6 bases for J; bases not matched to a gene: 9.